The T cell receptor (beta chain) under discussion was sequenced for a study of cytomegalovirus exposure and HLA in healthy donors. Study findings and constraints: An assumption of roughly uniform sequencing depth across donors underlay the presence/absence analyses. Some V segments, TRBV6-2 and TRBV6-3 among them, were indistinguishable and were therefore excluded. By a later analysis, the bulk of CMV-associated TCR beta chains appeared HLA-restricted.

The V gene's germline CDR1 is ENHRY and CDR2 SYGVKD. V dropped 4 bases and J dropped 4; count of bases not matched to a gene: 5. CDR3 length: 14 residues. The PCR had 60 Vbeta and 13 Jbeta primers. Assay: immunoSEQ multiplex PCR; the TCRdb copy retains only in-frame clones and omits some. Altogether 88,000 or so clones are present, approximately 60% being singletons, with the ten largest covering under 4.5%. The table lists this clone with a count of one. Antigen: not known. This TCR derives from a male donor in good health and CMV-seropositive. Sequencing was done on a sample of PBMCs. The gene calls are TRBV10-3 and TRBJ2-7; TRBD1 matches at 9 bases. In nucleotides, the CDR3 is TGTGCCATCAGTGGTAGACAGGGGGTATACGAGCAGTACTTC. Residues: CAISGRQGVYEQYF.